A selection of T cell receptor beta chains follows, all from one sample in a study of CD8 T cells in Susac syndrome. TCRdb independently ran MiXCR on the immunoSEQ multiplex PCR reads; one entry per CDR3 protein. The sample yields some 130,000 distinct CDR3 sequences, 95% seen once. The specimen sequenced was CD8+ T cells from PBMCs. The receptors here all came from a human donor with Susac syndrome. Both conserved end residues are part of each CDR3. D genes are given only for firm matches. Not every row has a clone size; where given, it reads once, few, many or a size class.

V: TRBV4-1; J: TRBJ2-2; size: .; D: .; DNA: TGCGCCAGCAGCCAGGGACGGGGGAACACCGGGGAGCTGTTTTTT; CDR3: CASSQGRGNTGELFF
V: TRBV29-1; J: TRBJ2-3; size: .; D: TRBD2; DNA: TGCAGCGTGCAAACCCTCGAGGTTCTAGCGGGAGGGTTGGGCACAGATACGCAGTATTTT; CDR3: CSVQTLEVLAGGLGTDTQYF
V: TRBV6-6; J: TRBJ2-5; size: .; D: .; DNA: TGTGCCAGCAGGGGGTTCCAAGAGACCCAGTACTTC; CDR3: CASRGFQETQYF
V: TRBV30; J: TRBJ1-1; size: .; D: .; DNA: TGTGCCCGTGACCCATTAGGGATGAACACTGAAGCTTTCTTT; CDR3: CARDPLGMNTEAFF
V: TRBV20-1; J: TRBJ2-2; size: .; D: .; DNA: TGCAGTGCCAGGGACTCCGTAAACACCGGGGAGCTGTTTTTT; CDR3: CSARDSVNTGELFF
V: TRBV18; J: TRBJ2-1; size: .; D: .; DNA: TGTGCCAGCTCACCCCAGGAGGTGGACAATGAGCAGTTCTTC; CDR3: CASSPQEVDNEQFF
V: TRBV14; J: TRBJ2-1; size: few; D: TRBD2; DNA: TGTGCCAGCAGCACACCGGGACTAGCTGCGATCCTCTCCTACAATGAGCAGTTCTTC; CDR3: CASSTPGLAAILSYNEQFF
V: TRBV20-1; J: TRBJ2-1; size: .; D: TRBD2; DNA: TGCAGTGCTCCCGGACTAGCGGCCAATGAGCAGTTCTTC; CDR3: CSAPGLAANEQFF
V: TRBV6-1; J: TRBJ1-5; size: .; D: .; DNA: TGTGCCAGCAGTGCTTGGAGGGGGGGAGGCAATCAGCCCCAGCATTTT; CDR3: CASSAWRGGGNQPQHF
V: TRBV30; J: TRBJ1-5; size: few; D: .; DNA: TGTGCCTGGACGGGGGGAAGCAATCAGCCCCAGCATTTT; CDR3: CAWTGGSNQPQHF
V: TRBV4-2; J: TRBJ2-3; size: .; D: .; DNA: TGTGCCAGCAGCCAAGAAGGTACAGATACGCAGTATTTT; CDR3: CASSQEGTDTQYF